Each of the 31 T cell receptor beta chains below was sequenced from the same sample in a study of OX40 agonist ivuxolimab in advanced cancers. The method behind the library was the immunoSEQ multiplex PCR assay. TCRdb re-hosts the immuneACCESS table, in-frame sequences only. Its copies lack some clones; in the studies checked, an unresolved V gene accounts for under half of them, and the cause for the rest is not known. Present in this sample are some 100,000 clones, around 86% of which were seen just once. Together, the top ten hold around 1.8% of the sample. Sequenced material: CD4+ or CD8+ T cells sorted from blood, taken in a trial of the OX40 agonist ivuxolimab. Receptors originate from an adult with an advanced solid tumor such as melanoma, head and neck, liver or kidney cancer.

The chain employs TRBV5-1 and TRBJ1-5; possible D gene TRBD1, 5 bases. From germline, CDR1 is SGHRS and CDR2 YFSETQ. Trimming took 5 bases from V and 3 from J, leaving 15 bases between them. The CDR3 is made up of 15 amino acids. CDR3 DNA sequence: TGCGCCAGCAGGTGGCAGGGTGACCCCAATCAGCCCCAGCATTTT. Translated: CASRWQGDPNQPQHF.

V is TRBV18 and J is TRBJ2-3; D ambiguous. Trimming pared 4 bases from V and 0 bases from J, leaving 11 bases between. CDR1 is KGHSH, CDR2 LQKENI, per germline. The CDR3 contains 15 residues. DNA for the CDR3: TGTGCCAGCTCACGGGCGATCCCCAGCACAGATACGCAGTATTTT. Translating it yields CASSRAIPSTDTQYF. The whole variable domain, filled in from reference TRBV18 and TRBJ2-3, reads NAGVMQNPRHLVRRRGQEARLRCSPMKGHSHVYWYRQLPEEGLKFMVYLQKENIIDESGMPKERFSAEFPKEGPSILRIQQVVRGDSAAYFCASSRAIPSTDTQYFGPGTRLTVL.

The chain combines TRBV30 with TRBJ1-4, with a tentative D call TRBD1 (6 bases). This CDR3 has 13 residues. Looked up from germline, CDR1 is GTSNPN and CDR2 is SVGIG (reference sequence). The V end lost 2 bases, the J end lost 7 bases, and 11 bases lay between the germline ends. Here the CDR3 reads CAWSTGPAEKLFF. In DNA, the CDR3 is TGTGCCTGGAGTACAGGGCCGGCTGAAAAACTGTTTTTT.

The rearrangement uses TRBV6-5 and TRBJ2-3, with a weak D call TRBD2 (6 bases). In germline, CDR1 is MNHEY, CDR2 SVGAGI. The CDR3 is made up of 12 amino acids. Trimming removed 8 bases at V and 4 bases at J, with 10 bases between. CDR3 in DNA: TGTGCCAGCGGCGGAGGGGCAGATACGCAGTATTTT. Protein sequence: CASGGGADTQYF.

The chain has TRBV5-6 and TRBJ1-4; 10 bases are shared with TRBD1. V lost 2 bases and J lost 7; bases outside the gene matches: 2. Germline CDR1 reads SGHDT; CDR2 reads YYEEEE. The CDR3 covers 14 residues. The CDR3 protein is CASSFRDRGEKLFF. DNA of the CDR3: TGTGCCAGCAGCTTCAGGGACAGGGGTGAAAAACTGTTTTTT.

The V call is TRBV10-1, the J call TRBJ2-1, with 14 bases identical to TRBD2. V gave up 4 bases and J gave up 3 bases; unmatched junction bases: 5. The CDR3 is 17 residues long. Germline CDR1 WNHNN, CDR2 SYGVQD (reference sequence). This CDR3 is CASSAGLAGGHYNEQFF. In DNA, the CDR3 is TGCGCCAGCAGTGCCGGACTAGCGGGAGGTCACTACAATGAGCAGTTCTTC.

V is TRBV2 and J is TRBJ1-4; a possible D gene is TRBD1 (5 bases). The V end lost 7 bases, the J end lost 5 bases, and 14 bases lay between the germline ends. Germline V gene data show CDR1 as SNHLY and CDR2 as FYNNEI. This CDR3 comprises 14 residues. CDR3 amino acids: CASTQDRLNEKLFF. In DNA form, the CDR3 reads TGTGCCAGCACACAAGACAGACTGAATGAAAAACTGTTTTTT.

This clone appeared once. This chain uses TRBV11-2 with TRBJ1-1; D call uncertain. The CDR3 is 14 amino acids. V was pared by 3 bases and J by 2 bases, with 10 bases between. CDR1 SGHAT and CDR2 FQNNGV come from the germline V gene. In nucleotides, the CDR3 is TGTGCCAGCAGCTTGGGGAGCACTAACACTGAAGCTTTCTTT. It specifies CASSLGSTNTEAFF. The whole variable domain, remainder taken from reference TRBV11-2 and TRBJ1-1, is EAGVAQSPRYKIIEKRQSVAFWCNPISGHATLYWYQQILGQGPKLLIQFQNNGVVDDSQLPKDRFSAERLKGVDSTLKIQPAKLEDSAVYLCASSLGSTNTEAFFGQGTRLTVV.

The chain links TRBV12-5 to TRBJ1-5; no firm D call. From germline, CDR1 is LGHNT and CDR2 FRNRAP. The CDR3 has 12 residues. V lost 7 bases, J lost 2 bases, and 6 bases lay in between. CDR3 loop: CASAIGNQPQHF. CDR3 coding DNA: TGTGCTAGTGCGATAGGCAATCAGCCCCAGCATTTT.

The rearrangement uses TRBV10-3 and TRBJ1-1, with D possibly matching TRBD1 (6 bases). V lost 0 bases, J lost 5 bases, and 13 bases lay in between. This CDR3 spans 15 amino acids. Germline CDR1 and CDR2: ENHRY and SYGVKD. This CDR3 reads CAISESSGGGTEAFF. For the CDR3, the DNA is TGTGCCATCAGTGAGTCGTCTGGGGGCGGGACTGAAGCTTTCTTT.

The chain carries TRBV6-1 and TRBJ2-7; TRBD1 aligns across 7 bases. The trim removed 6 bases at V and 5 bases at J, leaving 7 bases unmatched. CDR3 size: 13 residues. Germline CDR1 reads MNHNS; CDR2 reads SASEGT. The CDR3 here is CASREATGDEQYF. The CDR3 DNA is TGTGCCAGCAGAGAGGCCACAGGGGACGAGCAGTACTTC.

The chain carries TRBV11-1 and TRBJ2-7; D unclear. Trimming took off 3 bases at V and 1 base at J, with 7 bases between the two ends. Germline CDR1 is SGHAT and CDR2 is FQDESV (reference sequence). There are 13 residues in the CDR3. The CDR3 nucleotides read TGTGCCAGCAGCTTGGGCGGTTCCTACGAGCAGTACTTC. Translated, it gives CASSLGGSYEQYF.

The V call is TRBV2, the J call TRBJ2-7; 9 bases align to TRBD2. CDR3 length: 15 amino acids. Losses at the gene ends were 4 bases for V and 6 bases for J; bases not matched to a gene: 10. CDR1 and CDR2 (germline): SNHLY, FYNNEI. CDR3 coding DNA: TGTGCCAGCAGTGTTGCGTCTAGCGGGAAGACCGAGCAGTACTTC. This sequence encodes CASSVASSGKTEQYF.

As DNA, the CDR3 is TGTGCCAGCAGTGAATACAGGGGGCGATCACCCCTCCACTTT. Translation gives CASSEYRGRSPLHF. J is TRBJ1-6 and V is TRBV25-1; TRBD1 aligns across 8 bases. This CDR3 is built from 14 residues. Germline V CDR1 and CDR2: MGHDK, SYGVNS. Trimming removed 0 bases from V and 10 bases from J; junction bases left unmatched: 2.

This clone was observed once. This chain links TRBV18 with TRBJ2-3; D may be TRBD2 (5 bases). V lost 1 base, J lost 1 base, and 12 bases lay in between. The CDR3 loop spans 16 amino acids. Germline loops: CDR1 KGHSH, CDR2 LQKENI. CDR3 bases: TGTGCCAGCTCACCACGGAGGACTGGTGGCACAGATACGCAGTATTTT. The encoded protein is CASSPRRTGGTDTQYF.

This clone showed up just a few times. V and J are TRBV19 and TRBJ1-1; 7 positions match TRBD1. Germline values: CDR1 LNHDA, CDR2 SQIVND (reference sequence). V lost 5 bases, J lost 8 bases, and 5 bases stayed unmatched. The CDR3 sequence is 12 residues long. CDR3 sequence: CASSLLDREAFF. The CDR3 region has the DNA TGTGCCAGTAGTCTACTGGACAGGGAAGCTTTCTTT.

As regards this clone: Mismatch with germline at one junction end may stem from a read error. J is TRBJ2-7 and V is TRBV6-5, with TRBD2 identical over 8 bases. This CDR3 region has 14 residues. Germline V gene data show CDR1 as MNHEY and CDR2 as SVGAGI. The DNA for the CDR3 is TGTGCCAGCAAAACGGGGGGGAGCTCCCACGAGCAGTACTTC. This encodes CASKTGGSSHEQYF.

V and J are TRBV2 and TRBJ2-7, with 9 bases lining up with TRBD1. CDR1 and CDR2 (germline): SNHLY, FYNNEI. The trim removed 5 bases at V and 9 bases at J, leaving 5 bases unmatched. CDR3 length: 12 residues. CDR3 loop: CASSIQGARQYF. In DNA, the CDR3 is TGTGCCAGCAGTATACAGGGGGCTCGGCAGTACTTC. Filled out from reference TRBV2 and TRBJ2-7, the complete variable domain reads EPEVTQTPSHQVTQMGQEVILRCVPISNHLYFYWYRQILGQKVEFLVSFYNNEISEKSEIFDDQFSVERPDGSNFTLKIRSTKLEDSAMYFCASSIQGARQYFGPGTRLTVT.

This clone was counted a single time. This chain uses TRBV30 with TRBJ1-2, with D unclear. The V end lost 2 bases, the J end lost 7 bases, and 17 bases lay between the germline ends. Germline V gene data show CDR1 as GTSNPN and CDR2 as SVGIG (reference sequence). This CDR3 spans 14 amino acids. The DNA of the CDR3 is TGTGCCTGGAGTCGAAGAACGTCGACGGGTGGCTACACCTTC. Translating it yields CAWSRRTSTGGYTF.

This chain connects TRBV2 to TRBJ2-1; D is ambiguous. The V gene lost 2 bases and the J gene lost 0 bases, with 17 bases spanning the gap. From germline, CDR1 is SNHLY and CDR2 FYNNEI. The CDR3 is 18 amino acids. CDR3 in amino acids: CASSESASVTSSYNEQFF. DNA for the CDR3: TGTGCCAGCAGTGAATCCGCCAGCGTGACAAGCTCCTACAATGAGCAGTTCTTC.

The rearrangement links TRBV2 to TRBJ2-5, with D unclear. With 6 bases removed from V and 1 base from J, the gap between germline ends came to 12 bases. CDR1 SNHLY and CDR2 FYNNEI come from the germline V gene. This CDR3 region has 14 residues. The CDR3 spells CASSVITVQETQYF. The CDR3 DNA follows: TGTGCCAGCAGCGTAATAACAGTCCAAGAGACCCAGTACTTC. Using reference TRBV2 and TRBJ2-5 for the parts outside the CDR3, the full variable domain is EPEVTQTPSHQVTQMGQEVILRCVPISNHLYFYWYRQILGQKVEFLVSFYNNEISEKSEIFDDQFSVERPDGSNFTLKIRSTKLEDSAMYFCASSVITVQETQYFGPGTRLLVL.

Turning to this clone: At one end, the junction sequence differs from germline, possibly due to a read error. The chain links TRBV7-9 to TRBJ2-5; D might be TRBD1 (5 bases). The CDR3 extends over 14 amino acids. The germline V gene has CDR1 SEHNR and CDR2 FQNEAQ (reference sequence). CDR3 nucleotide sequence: TGTGCCAGCAACTTAGATAGGGGTCAAGAGACCCAGTACTTC. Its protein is CASNLDRGQETQYF.

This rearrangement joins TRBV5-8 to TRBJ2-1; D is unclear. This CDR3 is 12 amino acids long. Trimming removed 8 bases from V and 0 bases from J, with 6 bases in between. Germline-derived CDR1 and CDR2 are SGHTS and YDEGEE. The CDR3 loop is CASDFSYNEQFF. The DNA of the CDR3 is TGTGCCAGTGACTTCTCCTACAATGAGCAGTTCTTC.

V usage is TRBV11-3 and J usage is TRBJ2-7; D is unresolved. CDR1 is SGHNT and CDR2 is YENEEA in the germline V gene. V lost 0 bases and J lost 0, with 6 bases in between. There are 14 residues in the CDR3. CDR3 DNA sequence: TGTGCCAGCAGCTTAGAAGGCAACTCCTACGAGCAGTACTTC. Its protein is CASSLEGNSYEQYF.

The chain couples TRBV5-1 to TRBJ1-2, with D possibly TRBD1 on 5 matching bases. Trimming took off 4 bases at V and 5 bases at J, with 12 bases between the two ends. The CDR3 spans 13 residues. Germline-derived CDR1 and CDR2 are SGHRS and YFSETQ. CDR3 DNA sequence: TGCGCCAGCAGCCGGGACGGGCCGTATGGCTACACCTTC. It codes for CASSRDGPYGYTF.

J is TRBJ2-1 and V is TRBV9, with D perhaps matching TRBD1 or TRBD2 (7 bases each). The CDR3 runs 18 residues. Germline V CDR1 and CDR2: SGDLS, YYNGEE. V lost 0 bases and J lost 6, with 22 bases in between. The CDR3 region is CASSVGGRGLYSGNEQFF. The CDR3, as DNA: TGTGCCAGCAGCGTAGGTGGGAGGGGGCTTTATTCGGGCAATGAGCAGTTCTTC. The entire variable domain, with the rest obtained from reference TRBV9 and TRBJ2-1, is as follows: DSGVTQTPKHLITATGQRVTLRCSPRSGDLSVYWYQQSLDQGLQFLIQYYNGEERAKGNILERFSAQQFPDLHSELNLSSLELGDSALYFCASSVGGRGLYSGNEQFFGPGTRLTVL.

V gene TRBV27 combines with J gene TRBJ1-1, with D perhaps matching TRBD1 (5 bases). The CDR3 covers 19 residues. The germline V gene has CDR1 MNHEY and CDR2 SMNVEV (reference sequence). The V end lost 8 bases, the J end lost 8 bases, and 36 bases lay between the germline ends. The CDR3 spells CASGRSGVEWRVVRVEAFF. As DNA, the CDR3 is TGTGCCAGCGGGCGATCGGGGGTGGAGTGGAGGGTGGTCCGAGTAGAAGCTTTCTTT.

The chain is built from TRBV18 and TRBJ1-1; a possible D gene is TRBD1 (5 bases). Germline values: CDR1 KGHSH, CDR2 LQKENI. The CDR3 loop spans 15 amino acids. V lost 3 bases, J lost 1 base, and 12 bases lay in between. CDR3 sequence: CASSPGQIPNTEAFF. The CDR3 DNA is TGTGCCAGCTCACCGGGGCAGATACCGAACACTGAAGCTTTCTTT.

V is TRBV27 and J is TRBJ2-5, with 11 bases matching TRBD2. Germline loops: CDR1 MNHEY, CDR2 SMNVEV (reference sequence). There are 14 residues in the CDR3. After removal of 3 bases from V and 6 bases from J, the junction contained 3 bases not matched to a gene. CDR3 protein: CASSFSSGRKTQYF. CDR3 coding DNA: TGTGCCAGCAGTTTCTCTAGCGGGAGGAAGACCCAGTACTTC.

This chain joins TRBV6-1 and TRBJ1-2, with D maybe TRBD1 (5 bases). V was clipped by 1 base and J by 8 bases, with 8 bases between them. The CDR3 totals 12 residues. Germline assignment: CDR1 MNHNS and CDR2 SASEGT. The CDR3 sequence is CASSEGGWGYTF. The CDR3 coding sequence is TGTGCCAGCAGTGAAGGGGGCTGGGGCTACACCTTC.

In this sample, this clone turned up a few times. As DNA, the CDR3 is TGCGCCAGCAGCTTGGATTTCCCAGACCCTACCTCTGGAAACACCATATATTTT. It specifies CASSLDFPDPTSGNTIYF. The chain links TRBV5-1 to TRBJ1-3; D gene uncertain. The length of the CDR3 is 18 residues. Looked up from germline, CDR1 is SGHRS and CDR2 is YFSETQ. With 0 bases removed from V and 0 bases from J, the gap between germline ends came to 16 bases.